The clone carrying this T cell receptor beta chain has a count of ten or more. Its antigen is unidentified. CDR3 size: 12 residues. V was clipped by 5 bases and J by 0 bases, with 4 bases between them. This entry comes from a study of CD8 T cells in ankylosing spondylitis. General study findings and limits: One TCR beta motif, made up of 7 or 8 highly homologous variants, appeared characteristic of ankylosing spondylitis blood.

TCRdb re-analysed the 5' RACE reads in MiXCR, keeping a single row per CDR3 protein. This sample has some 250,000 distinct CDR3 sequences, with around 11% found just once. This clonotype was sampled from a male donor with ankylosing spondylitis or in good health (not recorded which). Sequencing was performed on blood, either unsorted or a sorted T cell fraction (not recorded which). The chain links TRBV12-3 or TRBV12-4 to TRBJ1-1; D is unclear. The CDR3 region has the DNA TGTGCCAGCAGTACCCTGAACACTGAAGCTTTCTTT. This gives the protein CASSTLNTEAFF.